This T cell receptor (beta chain) came from a study of STAT5B mutations in CD4+ large granular lymphocyte leukemia. Clones were read by immunoSEQ multiplex PCR, and TCRdb kept only the in-frame ones, dropping some. Altogether tens of thousands of clones are present, less than 80% being singletons, with the ten largest covering 0.65%. CDR1 is LGHNA and CDR2 is YNFKEQ in the germline V gene. V lost 4 bases and J lost 7, with 16 bases in between. The CDR3 extends over 15 amino acids. This clone was observed a few times. The receptor was isolated from a human donor in good health. The sample taken for sequencing was CD4+ T cells from blood buffy coats. J is TRBJ1-4 and V is TRBV4-2; a possible D gene is TRBD1 (6 bases). CDR3 sequence (DNA): TGTGCCAGCAGCCGTCGCCGACAGGACCGTGAAAAACTGTTTTTT. Protein product: CASSRRRQDREKLFF.